Sequencing of this T cell receptor (beta chain) was carried out in a study of blood T cell repertoires in COVID-19. Study at large: Material from acute and convalescent COVID-19 was sourced from the United States, Italy and Spain. PBMCs, B-cell-depleted T cells, or T cells were the source of the cDNA or gDNA that made up the material.

In the authors' workflow: By means of reference gene primer amplification, nucleated cell counts were estimated. Assay used: immunoSEQ multiplex PCR; TCRdb lists only in-frame clones, some missing. The V and J calls and the clone size are those of that table, but D and trimming were determined from the DNA. The sample shows around 300,000 clones, around nine tenths of them seen only once. V trimming: 3 bases; J trimming: 0 bases; junction bases outside the gene matches: 8. The germline gives CDR1 KGHSH, CDR2 LQKENI. This CDR3 has 17 residues. The sequence came from a man in his forties or fifties with acute or convalescent COVID-19. Input material: peripheral blood. The V call is TRBV18, the J call TRBJ1-3; 7 bases are shared with TRBD1. CDR3 sequence: CASSPFRDSSSGNTIYF. CDR3 DNA sequence: TGTGCCAGCTCACCCTTTCGGGACAGTAGCTCTGGAAACACCATATATTTT.